This entry describes one TCR beta chain. V shed 6 bases and J shed 1 base, with 8 bases lying between them. The CDR3 loop spans 13 amino acids. Germline values: CDR1 MNHEY, CDR2 SMNVEV (reference sequence). An assay was performed, and its level was deep. The data were produced by immunoSEQ multiplex PCR, yet TCRdb's version contains in-frame clones alone and is incomplete. The sample lists approximately 400,000 clones, roughly 96% occurring once. This sample was taken from a study of shared clonotypes between healthy human individuals. Sequencing was carried out using memory CD8+ T cells sorted from blood. As to subset: CD45RO+ cells pooled with CCR7-negative TemRA cells. The rearrangement uses TRBV27 and TRBJ2-3; D gene unclear. The receptor comes from a man aged 25 to 40 in good health. DNA of the CDR3: TGTGCCAGCAGAATTGTCGGCACAGATACGCAGTATTTT. Translated: CASRIVGTDTQYF.